Below are 8 T cell receptor beta chains sequenced from a single sample in a study of blood T cell repertoires in COVID-19 (dated by TCRdb to the early 2020s). Libraries were constructed by the immunoSEQ multiplex PCR assay. Here the immuneACCESS table is served through TCRdb, limited to in-frame sequences with V and J called. Missing clones are a known gap in these copies; in checked studies unresolved V genes cover under half, and the rest lacks a known reason. The sample contains under 65,000 clones, about nine tenths of them found a single time. The ten largest clones capture about 17% of the sample. Sequenced sample: peripheral blood. These receptors were collected from a man older than 75 with acute or convalescent COVID-19.

The chain uses TRBV19 and TRBJ2-6, with 10 bases lining up with TRBD1. Germline V gives CDR1 LNHDA, CDR2 SQIVND (reference sequence). The CDR3 totals 19 residues. With 5 bases clipped from V and 0 bases from J, the junction kept 10 bases outside the gene matches. In DNA form, the CDR3 reads TGTGCCAGTAGTCCTGAAGGGACAGGGGTGCCCTCTGGGGCCAACGTCCTGACTTTC. It translates to CASSPEGTGVPSGANVLTF.

This chain connects TRBV19 to TRBJ1-4, with D perhaps TRBD1 (6 bases). Trimming pared 6 bases from V and 4 bases from J, leaving 12 bases between. The CDR3 is 14 amino acids. Germline assignment: CDR1 LNHDA and CDR2 SQIVND (reference sequence). As DNA, the CDR3 is TGTGCCAGTAGCCCCAGGGGAGATAATGAAAAACTGTTTTTT. Its protein product is CASSPRGDNEKLFF.

The gene calls are TRBV28 and TRBJ2-7, with 7 bases lining up with TRBD1. V was pared by 9 bases and J by 2 bases, with 4 bases of the junction left unmatched. The V gene's germline CDR1 is MDHEN and CDR2 SYDVKM. This CDR3 is 12 amino acids long. This chain's CDR3 is CASRQGAYEQYF. The CDR3 DNA is TGTGCCAGTCGACAGGGTGCCTACGAGCAGTACTTC.

The chain uses TRBV24-1 and TRBJ2-1; 10 bases are a match to TRBD1. V shed 7 bases, J shed 7 bases, and the junction held 9 bases outside the gene matches. This CDR3 has 15 amino acids. CDR1 is KGHDR and CDR2 is SFDVKD in the germline V gene. CDR3 region: CATRAGTGEWNEQFF. The CDR3 DNA is TGTGCCACCAGGGCCGGGACAGGGGAATGGAATGAGCAGTTCTTC.

On this clone itself: Other DNA sequences in the same sample also yield this CDR3. The genes are TRBV6-5 and TRBJ2-7, with 9 bases that match TRBD1. Germline assignment: CDR1 MNHEY and CDR2 SVGAGI. The CDR3 has 12 residues. Trimming at V came to 7 bases and at J to 2 bases, leaving 0 bases not matched to a gene. CDR3 bases: TGTGCCAGCAACAGGGGGCCCTACGAGCAGTACTTC. Translated, it gives CASNRGPYEQYF.

The chain employs TRBV28 and TRBJ2-4; TRBD2 might be the D (7 bases). Germline CDR1 is MDHEN and CDR2 is SYDVKM. The CDR3 runs to 16 residues. V lost 3 bases, J lost 7 bases, and 19 bases lay in between. The CDR3 DNA is TGTGCCAGCAGTTTGGTAACGGGGGGCCAGCTGAACATTCAGTACTTC. The encoded protein is CASSLVTGGQLNIQYF.

The chain employs TRBV19 and TRBJ1-6, with D perhaps matching TRBD1 (5 bases). V was clipped by 4 bases and J by 8 bases, with 12 bases between them. Germline V gene sequence: CDR1 LNHDA, CDR2 SQIVND (reference sequence). The CDR3 runs to 14 residues. This chain's CDR3 is CASSTGRRDSPLHF. CDR3 bases: TGTGCCAGTAGTACAGGGCGCCGTGATTCACCCCTCCACTTT.

The chain uses TRBV7-6 and TRBJ2-2, with 9 bases lining up with TRBD1. CDR1 SGHVS and CDR2 FNYEAQ come from the germline V gene. Germline trimming cut 1 base from V and 4 bases from J; bases unmatched to any gene: 1. The CDR3 sequence is 15 residues long. For the CDR3, the DNA is TGTGCCAGCAGCTTAGGGACAGGGGTCACCGGGGAGCTGTTTTTT. Its protein is CASSLGTGVTGELFF.